These 7 T cell receptor beta chains originate from one sample sequenced in a study of T cells in Graves' hyperthyroidism and ophthalmopathy. Amplified regions were TCR beta CDR3 sequences from RNA transcripts. Using the HTBI primer set, a first-round RT-PCR was run on the TCR CDR3. MiXCR, run by TCRdb on the multiplex PCR reads, gives a single entry per CDR3 protein. The data contain 500,000 to 650,000 distinct CDR3 sequences, about 14% of them singletons. The material sequenced was blood. These receptors came from a woman aged 45-59 years with Graves' ophthalmopathy.

This clonotype turned up a few times. The chain recombines TRBV24-1 with TRBJ2-1, with 7 nucleotides matching TRBD2. The CDR3 runs to 15 residues. Per the germline V gene, CDR1 is KGHDR and CDR2 is SFDVKD. Trimming took 1 base from V and 7 from J; bases not matched to a gene: 6. The CDR3 reads CATSDFAGARNEQFF. In DNA form, the CDR3 reads TGTGCCACCAGTGATTTCGCGGGAGCTCGGAATGAGCAGTTCTTC.

V gene TRBV19 combines with J gene TRBJ1-2; a weak D match, TRBD1 (5 bases). V was shortened by 5 bases and J by 2 bases, with 21 bases between the two germline ends. The CDR3 totals 17 residues. Per germline, CDR1 LNHDA and CDR2 SQIVND (reference sequence). The CDR3 region has the DNA TGTGCCAGTAGTCAGGGTTCCCTAACGGGCATAAACTATGGCTACACCTTC. Translation gives CASSQGSLTGINYGYTF.

This chain uses TRBV20-1 with TRBJ2-1; 10 positions match TRBD2. Germline CDR1 DFQATT, CDR2 SNEGSKA (reference sequence). Germline trimming cut 3 bases from V and 3 bases from J; bases unmatched to any gene: 2. The CDR3 runs 14 residues. The chain's CDR3 is CSASLAGDYNEQFF. DNA of the CDR3: TGCAGTGCTAGCCTAGCGGGGGACTACAATGAGCAGTTCTTC.

On this clonotype: This may stem from a read error, because a much larger clone lies one nucleotide away. The chain is built from TRBV7-3 and TRBJ1-1, with D hard to call. Deletions cut 7 bases from V and 1 base from J, with 16 bases between. Germline V gives CDR1 SGHTA, CDR2 FQGTGA. The CDR3 has 15 residues. The CDR3 DNA reads TGTGCCAGCAACCCCGGCGCCTTTAAGAACACTGAAGCTTTCTTT. It translates to CASNPGAFKNTEAFF. Using reference TRBV7-3 and TRBJ1-1 for the parts outside the CDR3, the full variable domain is GAGVSQTPSNKVTEKGKYVELRCDPISGHTALYWYRQSLGQGPEFLIYFQGTGAADDSGLPNDRFFAVRPEGSVSTLKIQRTERGDSAVYLCASNPGAFKNTEAFFGQGTRLTVV.

Note on this clonotype: A single base separates this from a much larger clone, so it may be a read error. The chain carries TRBV7-2 and TRBJ2-5; TRBD2 agrees at 12 bases. The CDR3 is 15 amino acids. In germline, CDR1 is SGHTA, CDR2 FQGNSA. The CDR3 DNA sequence: TGTGCCGGCAGCGGACTAGCGGGGAACCAAGAGACCCAGTACTTC. Amino acid sequence: CAGSGLAGNQETQYF.

J is TRBJ1-1 and V is TRBV12-3 or TRBV12-4; TRBD1 agrees at 7 bases. The CDR3 contains 14 residues. The V and J ends lost 6 bases and 7 bases, in that order; junction bases with no gene match: 11. The CDR3 protein is CASSSLVQGNEAFF. The CDR3 DNA reads TGTGCCAGCAGCTCGCTCGTACAGGGGAATGAAGCTTTCTTT.

CDR3 in DNA: TGTGCCAGCGCTGGGGAGACTAGCGGGAGTGGGGAGCTGTTTTTT. Amino acids: CASAGETSGSGELFF. The gene calls are TRBV7-8 and TRBJ2-2; 12 bases are shared with TRBD2. Germline V gene lookup returns CDR1 SGHVS and CDR2 FQNEAQ. This CDR3 is built from 15 residues. The trim removed 8 bases at V and 8 bases at J, leaving 9 bases unmatched.